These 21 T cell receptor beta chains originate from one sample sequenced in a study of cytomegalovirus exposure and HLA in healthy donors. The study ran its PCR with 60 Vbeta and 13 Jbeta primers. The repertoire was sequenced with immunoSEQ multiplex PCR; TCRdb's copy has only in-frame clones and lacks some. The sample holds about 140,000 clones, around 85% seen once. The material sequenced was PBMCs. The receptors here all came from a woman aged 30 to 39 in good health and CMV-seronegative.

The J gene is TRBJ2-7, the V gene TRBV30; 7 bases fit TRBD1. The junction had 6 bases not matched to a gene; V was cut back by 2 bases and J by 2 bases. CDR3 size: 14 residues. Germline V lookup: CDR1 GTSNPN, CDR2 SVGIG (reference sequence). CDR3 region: CAWSPGTETYEQYF. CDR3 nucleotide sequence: TGTGCCTGGAGTCCCGGGACAGAAACCTACGAGCAGTACTTC. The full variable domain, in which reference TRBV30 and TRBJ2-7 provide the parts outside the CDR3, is SQTIHQWPATLVQPVGSPLSLECTVEGTSNPNLYWYRQAAGRGLQLLFYSVGIGQISSEVPQNLSASRPQDRQFILSSKKLLLSDSGFYLCAWSPGTETYEQYFGPGTRLTVT.

CDR3 amino acids: CATSRDVSGGAGTGELFF. The DNA for the CDR3 is TGTGCCACCAGCAGAGACGTTAGCGGGGGGGCGGGAACCGGGGAGCTGTTTTTT. The chain couples TRBV15 to TRBJ2-2, with 11 bases lining up with TRBD2. V lost 0 bases and J lost 5; bases outside the gene matches: 8. CDR3 length equals 18 residues. The germline V gene encodes CDR1 LNHNV and CDR2 YYDKDF (reference sequence). The variable domain in full, completed from reference TRBV15 and TRBJ2-2, reads DAMVIQNPRYQVTQFGKPVTLSCSQTLNHNVMYWYQQKSSQAPKLLFHYYDKDFNNEADTPDNFQSRRPNTSFCFLDIRSPGLGDTAMYLCATSRDVSGGAGTGELFFGEGSRLTVL.

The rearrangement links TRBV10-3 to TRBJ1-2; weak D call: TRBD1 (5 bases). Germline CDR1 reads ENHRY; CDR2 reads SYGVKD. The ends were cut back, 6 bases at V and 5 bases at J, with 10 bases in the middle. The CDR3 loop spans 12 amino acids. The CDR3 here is CAIRGRDYGYTF. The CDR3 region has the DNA TGTGCCATCAGGGGGCGCGATTATGGCTACACCTTC.

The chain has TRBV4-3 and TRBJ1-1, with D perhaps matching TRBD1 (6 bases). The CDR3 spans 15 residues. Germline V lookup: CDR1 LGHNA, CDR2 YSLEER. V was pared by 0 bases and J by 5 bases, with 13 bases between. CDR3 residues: CASSQDEGDGTEAFF. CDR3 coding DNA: TGCGCCAGCAGCCAAGACGAGGGGGATGGGACTGAAGCTTTCTTT.

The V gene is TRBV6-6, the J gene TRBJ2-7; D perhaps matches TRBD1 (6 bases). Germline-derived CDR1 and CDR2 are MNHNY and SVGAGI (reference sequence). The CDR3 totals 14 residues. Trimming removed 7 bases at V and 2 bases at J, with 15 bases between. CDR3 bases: TGTGCCAGCATAAGGGGGAAAGGGGCCTACGAGCAGTACTTC. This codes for CASIRGKGAYEQYF.

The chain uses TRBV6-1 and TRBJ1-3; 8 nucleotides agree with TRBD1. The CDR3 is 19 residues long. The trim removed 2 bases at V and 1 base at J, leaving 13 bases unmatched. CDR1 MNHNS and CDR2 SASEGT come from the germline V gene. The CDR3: CASSELLAGGSGSGNTIYF. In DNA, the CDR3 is TGTGCCAGCAGTGAATTGTTGGCAGGGGGCTCCGGATCTGGAAACACCATATATTTT.

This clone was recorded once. The CDR3 loop is CASSSTGGKNSPLHF. The CDR3 region has the DNA TGTGCCAGCAGCTCGACCGGAGGGAAAAATTCACCCCTCCACTTT. This chain links TRBV7-2 with TRBJ1-6; D ambiguous. V was shortened by 4 bases and J by 7 bases, with 14 bases between the two germline ends. Germline-derived CDR1 and CDR2 are SGHTA and FQGNSA. CDR3 length: 15 residues.

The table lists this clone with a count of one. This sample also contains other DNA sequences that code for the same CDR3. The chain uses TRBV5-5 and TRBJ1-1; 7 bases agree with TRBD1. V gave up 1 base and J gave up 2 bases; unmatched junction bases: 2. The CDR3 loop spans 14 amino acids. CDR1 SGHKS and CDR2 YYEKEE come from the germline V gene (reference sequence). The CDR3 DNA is TGTGCCAGCAGCTTGCAGGGGGTAAACACTGAAGCTTTCTTT. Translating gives CASSLQGVNTEAFF.

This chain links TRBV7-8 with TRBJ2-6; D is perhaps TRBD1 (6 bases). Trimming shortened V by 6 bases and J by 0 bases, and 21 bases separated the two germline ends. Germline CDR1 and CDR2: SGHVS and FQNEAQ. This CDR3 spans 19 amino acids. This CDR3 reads CASSPSYGGLSSGANVLTF. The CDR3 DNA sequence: TGTGCCAGCAGTCCTTCTTATGGGGGCCTCTCCTCTGGGGCCAACGTCCTGACTTTC.

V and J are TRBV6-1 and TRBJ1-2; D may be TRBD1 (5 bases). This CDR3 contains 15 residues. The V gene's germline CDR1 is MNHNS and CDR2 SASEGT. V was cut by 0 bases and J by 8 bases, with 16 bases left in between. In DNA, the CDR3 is TGTGCCAGCAGTGAAGCAGGGGCGACAGCCTTCGGCTACACCTTC. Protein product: CASSEAGATAFGYTF.

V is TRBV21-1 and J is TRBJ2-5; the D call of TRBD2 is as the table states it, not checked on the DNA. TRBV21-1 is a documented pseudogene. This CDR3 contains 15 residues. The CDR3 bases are TGTGCCAGCAGCAAAGGAAGTCGGAGGGAAGAGACCCAGTACTTC. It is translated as CASSKGSRREETQYF.

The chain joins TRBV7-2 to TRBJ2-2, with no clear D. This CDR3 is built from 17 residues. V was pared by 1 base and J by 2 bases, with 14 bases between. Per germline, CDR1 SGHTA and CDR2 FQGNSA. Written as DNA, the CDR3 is TGTGCCAGCAGCTTAGACCGATCTACAGCTAACACCGGGGAGCTGTTTTTT. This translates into CASSLDRSTANTGELFF.

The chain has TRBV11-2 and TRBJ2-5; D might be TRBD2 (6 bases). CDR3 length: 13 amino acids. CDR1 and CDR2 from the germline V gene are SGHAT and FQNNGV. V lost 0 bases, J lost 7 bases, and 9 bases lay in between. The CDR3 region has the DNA TGTGCCAGCAGCTTAGACGTGCGGGGGACCCAGTACTTC. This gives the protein CASSLDVRGTQYF.

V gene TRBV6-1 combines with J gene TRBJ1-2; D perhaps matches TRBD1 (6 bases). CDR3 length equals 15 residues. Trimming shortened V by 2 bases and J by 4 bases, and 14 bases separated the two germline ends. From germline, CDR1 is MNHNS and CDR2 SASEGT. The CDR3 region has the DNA TGTGCCAGCAGTGAACGCCAGGGGTATGGCTATGGCTACACCTTC. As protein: CASSERQGYGYGYTF.

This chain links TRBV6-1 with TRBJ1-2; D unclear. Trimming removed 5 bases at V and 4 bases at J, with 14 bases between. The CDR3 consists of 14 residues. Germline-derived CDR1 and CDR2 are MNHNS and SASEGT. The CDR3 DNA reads TGTGCCAGCAGTCCCTTTGTGGTCGGCTATGGCTACACCTTC. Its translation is CASSPFVVGYGYTF.

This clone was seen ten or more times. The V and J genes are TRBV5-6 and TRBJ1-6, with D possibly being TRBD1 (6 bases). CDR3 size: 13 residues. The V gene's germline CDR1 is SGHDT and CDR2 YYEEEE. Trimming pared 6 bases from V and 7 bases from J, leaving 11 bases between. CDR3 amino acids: CASNGQGNSPLHF. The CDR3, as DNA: TGTGCCAGCAATGGGCAGGGGAATTCACCCCTCCACTTT.

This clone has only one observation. CDR3 in DNA: TGTGCCAGTAGTATGGACAGTAGCAATCAGCCCCAGCATTTT. Encoded protein: CASSMDSSNQPQHF. The gene calls are TRBV19 and TRBJ1-5, with D possibly matching TRBD1 (6 bases). Germline V gives CDR1 LNHDA, CDR2 SQIVND (reference sequence). CDR3 length equals 14 residues. V was pared by 3 bases and J by 0 bases, with 6 bases between.

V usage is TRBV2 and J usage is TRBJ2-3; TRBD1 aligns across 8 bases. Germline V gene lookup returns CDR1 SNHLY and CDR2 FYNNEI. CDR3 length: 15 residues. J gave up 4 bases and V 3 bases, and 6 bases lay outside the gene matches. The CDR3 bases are TGTGCCAGCAGTGAGCAGGGGGCAATTTCAGATACGCAGTATTTT. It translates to CASSEQGAISDTQYF.

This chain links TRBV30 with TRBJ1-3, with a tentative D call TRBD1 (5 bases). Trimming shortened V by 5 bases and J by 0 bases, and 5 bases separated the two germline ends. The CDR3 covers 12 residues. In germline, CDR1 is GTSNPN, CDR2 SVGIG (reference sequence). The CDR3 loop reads CAWGHSGNTIYF. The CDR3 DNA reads TGTGCCTGGGGACACTCTGGAAACACCATATATTTT.

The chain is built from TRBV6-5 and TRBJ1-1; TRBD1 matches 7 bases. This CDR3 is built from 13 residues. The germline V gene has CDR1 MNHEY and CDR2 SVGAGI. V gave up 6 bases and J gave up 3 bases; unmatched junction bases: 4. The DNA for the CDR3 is TGTGCCAGCAGGGCGGGACAGTACACTGAAGCTTTCTTT. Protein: CASRAGQYTEAFF.

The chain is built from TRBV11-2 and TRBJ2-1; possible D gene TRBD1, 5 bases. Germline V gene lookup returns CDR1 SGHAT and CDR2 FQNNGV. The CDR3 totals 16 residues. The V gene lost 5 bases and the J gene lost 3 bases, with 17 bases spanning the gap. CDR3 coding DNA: TGTGCCAGCAGCGGATCCATTTGGGGCAACTACAATGAGCAGTTCTTC. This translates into CASSGSIWGNYNEQFF.